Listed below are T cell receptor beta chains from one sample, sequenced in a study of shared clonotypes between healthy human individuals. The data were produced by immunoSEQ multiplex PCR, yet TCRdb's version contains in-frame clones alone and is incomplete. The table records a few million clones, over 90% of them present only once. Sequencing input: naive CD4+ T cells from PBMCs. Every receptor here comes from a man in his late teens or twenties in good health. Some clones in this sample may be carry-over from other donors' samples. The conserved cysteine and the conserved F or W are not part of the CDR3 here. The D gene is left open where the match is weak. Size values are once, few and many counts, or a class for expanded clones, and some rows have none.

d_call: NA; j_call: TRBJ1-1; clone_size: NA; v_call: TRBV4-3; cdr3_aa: ASSQQPLTGTTEAF
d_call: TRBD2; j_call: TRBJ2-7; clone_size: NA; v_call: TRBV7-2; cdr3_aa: ASSYSGSVVYEQY
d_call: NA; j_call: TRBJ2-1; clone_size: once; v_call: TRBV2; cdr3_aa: ASQDDFNNEQF
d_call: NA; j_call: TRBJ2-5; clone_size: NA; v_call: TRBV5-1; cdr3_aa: ASSLIGSIEETQY
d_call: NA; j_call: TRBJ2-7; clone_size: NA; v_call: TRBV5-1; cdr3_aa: ASSFLGRFASYEQY
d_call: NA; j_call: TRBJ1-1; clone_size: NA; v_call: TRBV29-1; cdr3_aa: SVDLRLQGGNTEAF
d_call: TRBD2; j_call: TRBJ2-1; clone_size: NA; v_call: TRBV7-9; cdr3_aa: ASSPGTSGSSLNEQF
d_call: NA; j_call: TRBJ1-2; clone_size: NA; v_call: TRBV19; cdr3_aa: ASSIDRNYGYT
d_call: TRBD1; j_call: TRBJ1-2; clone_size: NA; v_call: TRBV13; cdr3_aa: ASSLTGEGYT
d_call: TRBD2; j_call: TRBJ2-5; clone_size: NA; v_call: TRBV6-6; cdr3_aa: ASRTRLAEETQY
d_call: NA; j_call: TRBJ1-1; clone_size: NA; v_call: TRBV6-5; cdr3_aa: ASRRNMNTEAF
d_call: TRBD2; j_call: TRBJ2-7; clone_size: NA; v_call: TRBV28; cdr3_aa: ASSSPASGRAYEQY
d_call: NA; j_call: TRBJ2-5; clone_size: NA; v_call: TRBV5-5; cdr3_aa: ASSYTGGETQY
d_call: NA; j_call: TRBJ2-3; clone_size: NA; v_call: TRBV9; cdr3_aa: ASSSAWTPGTDTQY
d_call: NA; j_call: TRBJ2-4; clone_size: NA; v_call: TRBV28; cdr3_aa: ASSLSGLSVKNIQY
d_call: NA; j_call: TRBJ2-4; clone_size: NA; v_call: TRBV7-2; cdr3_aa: ASSPGIPGGRNIQY
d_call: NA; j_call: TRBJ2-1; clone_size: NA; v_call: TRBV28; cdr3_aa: ASSLLNPSARNEQF
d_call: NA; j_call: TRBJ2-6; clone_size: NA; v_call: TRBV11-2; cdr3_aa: ASSRREELGYPGANVLT
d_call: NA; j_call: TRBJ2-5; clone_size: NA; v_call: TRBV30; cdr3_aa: ACSATQEETQY
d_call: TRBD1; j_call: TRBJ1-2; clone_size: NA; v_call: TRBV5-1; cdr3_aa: ASSSYSDLGGTGAGYT
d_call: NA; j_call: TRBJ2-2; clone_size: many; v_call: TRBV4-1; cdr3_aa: ASSQDRGLRVNTGELF
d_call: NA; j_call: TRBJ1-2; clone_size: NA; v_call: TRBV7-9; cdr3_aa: ASSFTDVGYT
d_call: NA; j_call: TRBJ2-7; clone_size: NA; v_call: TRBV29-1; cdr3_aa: SVGLGGYEQY
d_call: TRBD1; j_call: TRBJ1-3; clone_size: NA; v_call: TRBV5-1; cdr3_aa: ASSLEGRGSGNTIY
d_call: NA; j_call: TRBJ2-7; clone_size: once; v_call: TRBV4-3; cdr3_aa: ASSRLLGGNGEQY
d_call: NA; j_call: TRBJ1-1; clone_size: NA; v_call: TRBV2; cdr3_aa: ASAGQSGNTEAF
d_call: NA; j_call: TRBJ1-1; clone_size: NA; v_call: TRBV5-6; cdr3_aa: ASSLFGTTGTEAF
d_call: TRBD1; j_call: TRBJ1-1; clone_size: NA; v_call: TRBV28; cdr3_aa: ASSLFSGGRTEAF
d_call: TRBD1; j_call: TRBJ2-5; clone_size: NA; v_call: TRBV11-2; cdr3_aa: ASSPGGTQY
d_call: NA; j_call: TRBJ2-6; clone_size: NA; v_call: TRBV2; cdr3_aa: ASIQDRRPSGANVLT
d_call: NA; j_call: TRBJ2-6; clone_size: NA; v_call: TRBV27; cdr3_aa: ASSLRRQGANVLT
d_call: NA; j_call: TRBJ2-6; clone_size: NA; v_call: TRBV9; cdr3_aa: ASSEVAGANVLT
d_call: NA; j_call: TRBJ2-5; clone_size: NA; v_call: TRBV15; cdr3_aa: ATSRDLARGETQY
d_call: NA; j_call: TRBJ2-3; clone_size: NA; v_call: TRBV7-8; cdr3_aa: ASSLPGTDTQY
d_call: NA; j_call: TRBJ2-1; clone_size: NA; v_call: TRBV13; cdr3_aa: ASTRRSSYNEQF
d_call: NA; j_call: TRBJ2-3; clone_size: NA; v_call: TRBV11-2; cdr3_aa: ASSLFRAASTDTQY
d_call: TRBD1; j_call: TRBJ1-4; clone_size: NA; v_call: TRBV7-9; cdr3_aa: ASLDRANEKLF
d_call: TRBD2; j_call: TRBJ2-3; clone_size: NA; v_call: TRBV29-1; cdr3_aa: SVLQAAGGRADTQY
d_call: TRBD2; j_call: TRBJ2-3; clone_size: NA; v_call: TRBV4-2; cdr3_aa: ASSYSGRGTDTQY
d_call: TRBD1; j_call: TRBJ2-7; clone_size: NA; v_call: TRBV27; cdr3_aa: ASKGTGGYEQY
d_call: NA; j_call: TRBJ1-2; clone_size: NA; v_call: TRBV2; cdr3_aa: ASKGDGYT
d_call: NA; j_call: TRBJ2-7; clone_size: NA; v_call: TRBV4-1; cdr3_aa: ASSQVQQAPYEQY
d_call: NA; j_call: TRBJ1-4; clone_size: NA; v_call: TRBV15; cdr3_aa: ATSTEWHSTEKLF
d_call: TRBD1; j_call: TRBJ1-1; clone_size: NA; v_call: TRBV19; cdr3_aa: ASRPTQTGGLNTEAF